The 4 T cell receptor beta chains below were found in one sample sequenced in a study of T cells after yellow fever vaccination. TCRdb re-called the 5' RACE reads through MiXCR, storing one row per CDR3 protein. Counted here are approximately 85,000 distinct CDR3 sequences, about an eighth occurring once; the ten biggest clones make up roughly 25%. The sequenced sample was CD8+ T cells not binding an NS4B(214-222) dextramer, sorted from PBMCs, obtained around 3 weeks after the first yellow fever vaccination. All receptors come from a man aged 18 to 30 who received the YFV17D yellow fever vaccine.

The V call is TRBV6-5, the J call TRBJ2-2; tentative D call: TRBD1 (6 bases). Germline-derived CDR1 and CDR2 are MNHEY and SVGAGI. This CDR3 comprises 17 residues. V was cut by 3 bases and J by 1 base, with 15 bases left in between. In nucleotides, the CDR3 is TGTGCCAGCAGTTATCTACAGGGTCTCAGGAACACCGGGGAGCTGTTTTTT. This gives the protein CASSYLQGLRNTGELFF.

This chain joins TRBV11-2 and TRBJ2-1, with D possibly matching TRBD2 (7 bases). Germline CDR1 is SGHAT and CDR2 is FQNNGV. There are 18 residues in the CDR3. V gave up 5 bases and J gave up 2 bases, with 22 bases separating them. The CDR3 is CASSQSPSRGPTYNEQFF. The CDR3 region has the DNA TGTGCCAGCAGCCAGTCACCCTCGCGGGGGCCAACCTACAATGAGCAGTTCTTC.

This clonotype was found a few times. V gene TRBV15 combines with J gene TRBJ1-1; D ambiguous. Germline loops: CDR1 LNHNV, CDR2 YYDKDF (reference sequence). The V gene lost 2 bases and the J gene lost 7 bases, with 14 bases spanning the gap. The CDR3 sequence is 14 residues long. CDR3 bases: TGTGCCACCAGCAGAAGCCGGGGTGGAGGTGAAGCTTTCTTT. Amino acids: CATSRSRGGGEAFF.

The V and J genes are TRBV9 and TRBJ1-1; TRBD1 aligns across 7 bases. Looked up from germline, CDR1 is SGDLS and CDR2 is YYNGEE. The V segment lost 0 bases and the J segment 1 base; nucleotides outside the gene matches: 6. The CDR3 sequence is 16 residues long. CDR3 sequence reads: CASSVGGQMTNTEAFF. The CDR3 DNA follows: TGTGCCAGCAGCGTAGGGGGACAGATGACGAACACTGAAGCTTTCTTT.